The sequence of this T cell receptor beta chain was determined in a study of beta chain features in type 1 diabetes. At the level of the study: Sorted cell examination encompassed around 100,000,000 cells across all samples.

The authors reverse transcribed all of the isolated RNA, so sequencing captured expressed TCRB transcripts. Profiled with immunoSEQ multiplex PCR; TCRdb holds only in-frame clones, not every one. Among about 38,000 clones, about two thirds were seen once, and the ten largest hold 2%. Study-level findings and limits: A potential PCR bias toward shorter templates would be equal in patient and control samples. Fewer junction insertions and more nucleotide deletions appeared in type 1 diabetes patients.

This clone was seen only a few times. The antigen is undetermined. In germline, CDR1 is SQVTM, CDR2 ANQGSEA. The CDR3 length is 14 residues. The receptor was isolated from a woman under 40 in good health. Material: Tregs from blood. The chain carries TRBV29-1 and TRBJ2-1, with 7 bases lining up with TRBD2. CDR3 loop: CSIQPGAGYNEQFF. In DNA form, the CDR3 reads TGCAGTATCCAGCCGGGAGCGGGATACAATGAGCAGTTCTTC.